This T cell receptor (beta chain) is drawn from a study of T cell repertoires in ileal Crohn's disease. Overall study context: M0 samples are biopsies from inflamed ileum in the resection specimen. Findings of the study overall: Clonality above 26.8% at surgery always came with endoscopic recurrence. Mucosal expansions were suggested to be mainly CD8 T cells.

The protocol was immunoSEQ multiplex PCR, while the TCRdb copy is restricted to in-frame clones and leaves out a portion. This sample has about 17,000 clones; about 75% occur once, and the top ten carry around 4%. This clone was seen once. Its antigen is undetermined. The CDR3 totals 20 residues. Time point indicated: inflamed ileum from the surgical specimen. The chain recombines TRBV12-2 with TRBJ1-5; TRBD1, as called in the table, went unchecked against the DNA. TRBV12-2 is noted as a pseudogene. Source material: ileal tissue. The receptor's source is an adult with Crohn's disease. The CDR3 sequence is CASRLASDRVNNSTNQPQHF. DNA of the CDR3: TGTGCAAGTCGCTTAGCAAGCGACAGGGTCAATAATAGTACCAATCAACCCCAGCATTTT.